Included here is one T cell receptor (beta chain) sequence, with context. As yet, its antigen is unknown. Sequencing used immunoSEQ multiplex PCR; TCRdb keeps in-frame clones, though not all of them. The repertoire consists of approximately 200,000 clones, with about 89% occurring once and the leading ten covering roughly 3.5%. This sample stems from a study of T cell responses to AZD1222 COVID-19 vaccine. General study points: AZD1222 recipients seropositive at baseline numbered only six or seven.

In germline, CDR1 is SQVTM, CDR2 ANQGSEA. V was pared by 3 bases and J by 12 bases, with 8 bases between. The CDR3 has 9 amino acids. V and J are TRBV29-1 and TRBJ1-2, with D unresolved. The clonotype originates from an adult who received the AZD1222 COVID-19 vaccine. Sample: peripheral blood, taken 28 days after the second AZD1222 dose. The CDR3 DNA sequence: TGCAGCGTTGATGAGGGCAACACCTTC. As protein: CSVDEGNTF. The full variable domain, rest sourced from reference TRBV29-1 and TRBJ1-2, is SAVISQKPSRDICQRGTSLTIQCQVDSQVTMMFWYRQQPGQSLTLIATANQGSEATYESGFVIDKFPISRPNLTFSTLTVSNMSPEDSSIYLCSVDEGNTFGSGTRLTVV.